The sequence of this T cell receptor (beta chain) was determined in a study of T cell changes during pregnancy in multiple sclerosis. TCRdb's copy holds only in-frame clones and misses some; the assay was immunoSEQ multiplex PCR. Among 25,000 to 30,000 clones, about 93% were seen once, and the ten largest hold around 0.44%. V shed 1 base, J shed 6 bases, and the junction held 5 bases outside the gene matches. Germline CDR1 and CDR2: SQVTM and ANQGSEA. The CDR3 length is 15 residues. The chain couples TRBV29-1 to TRBJ2-1; 11 bases are shared with TRBD2. The clonotype comes from a female donor with multiple sclerosis, enrolled in a pregnancy study. The sample in question was CD4+ T cells from peripheral blood mononuclear cells, obtained after pregnancy. The DNA for the CDR3 is TGCAGCGTTGAAGGCCCCCTAGCGGGAGGCAATGAGCAGTTCTTC. As protein: CSVEGPLAGGNEQFF.